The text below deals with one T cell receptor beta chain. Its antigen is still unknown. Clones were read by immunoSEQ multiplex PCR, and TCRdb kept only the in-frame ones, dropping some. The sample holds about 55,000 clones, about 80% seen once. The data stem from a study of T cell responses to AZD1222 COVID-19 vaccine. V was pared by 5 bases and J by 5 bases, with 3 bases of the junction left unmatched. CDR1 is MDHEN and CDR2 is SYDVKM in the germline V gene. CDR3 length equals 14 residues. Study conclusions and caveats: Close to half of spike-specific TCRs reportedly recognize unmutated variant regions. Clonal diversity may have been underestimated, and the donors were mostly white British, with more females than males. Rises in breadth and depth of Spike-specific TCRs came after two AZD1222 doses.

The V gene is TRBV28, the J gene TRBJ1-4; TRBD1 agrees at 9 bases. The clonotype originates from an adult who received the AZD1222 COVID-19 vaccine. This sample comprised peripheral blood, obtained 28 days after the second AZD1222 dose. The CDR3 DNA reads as TGTGCCAGCAGTCCCGGGACAGGGAATGAAAAACTGTTTTTT. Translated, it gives CASSPGTGNEKLFF. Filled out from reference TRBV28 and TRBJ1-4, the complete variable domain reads DVKVTQSSRYLVKRTGEKVFLECVQDMDHENMFWYRQDPGLGLRLIYFSYDVKMKEKGDIPEGYSVSREKKERFSLILESASTNQTSMYLCASSPGTGNEKLFFGSGTQLSVL.